The rows below give T cell receptor beta chains drawn from one sample of a study of shared clonotypes between healthy human individuals. Here immunoSEQ multiplex PCR was the method, and the copy in TCRdb shows in-frame clones only, minus some. The repertoire includes 2 million to 2.5 million clones, 85% to 95% of them detected once, and under 0.45% sits in the top ten. The sequenced sample consisted of naive CD4+ T cells from PBMCs. Receptors were obtained from a man between 18 and 29 years old in good health. Some clones in this sample may be carry-over from other donors' samples. The conserved cysteine and the conserved F or W are not part of the CDR3 here. A D gene is named only where the DNA matches it firmly.

CDR3aa,d_gene,j_gene,v_gene
ASSHFGGATGRYGYT,NA,TRBJ1-2,TRBV28
SVEVRKETQY,NA,TRBJ2-5,TRBV29-1
ASSPQGQGALGYT,TRBD1,TRBJ1-2,TRBV6-1
ASSLFNPGQGNYGYT,TRBD1,TRBJ1-2,TRBV5-4
ASSFGLLSTDTQY,NA,TRBJ2-3,TRBV7-8
ASSLVIGTSGNTIY,NA,TRBJ1-3,TRBV7-2
ASSRTGVADTQY,TRBD1,TRBJ2-3,TRBV9
ASALLIGETQY,NA,TRBJ2-5,TRBV12-5
ASSILAGARYEQY,TRBD2,TRBJ2-7,TRBV19
ASMIQAGWDEKLF,NA,TRBJ1-4,TRBV2
ASSLASLGGTGELF,NA,TRBJ2-2,TRBV7-2
ASSLSSNQPQH,NA,TRBJ1-5,TRBV5-1
ASSRQGQRYEQY,NA,TRBJ2-7,TRBV5-1
ASSLEGGSYEQY,NA,TRBJ2-7,TRBV28
ASSSRPPANTEAF,NA,TRBJ1-1,TRBV6-5
ASSLPRQGGTEAF,TRBD1,TRBJ1-1,TRBV28
ASSFGPPAANEKLF,NA,TRBJ1-4,TRBV5-1
ASSPGTGWNTEAF,TRBD1,TRBJ1-1,TRBV18
ASSQDTGGGSTDTQY,NA,TRBJ2-3,TRBV4-1
ASSSVQRLQSRANVPT,NA,TRBJ2-6,TRBV7-3
ASSSSGPSSYEQY,NA,TRBJ2-7,TRBV5-1
ASSPLGGDRGSQY,TRBD1,TRBJ2-5,TRBV18
ASPSGANVLT,NA,TRBJ2-6,TRBV10-1
ASSLVQASTPYGYT,NA,TRBJ1-2,TRBV5-1
ASSLGGTGETQY,TRBD1,TRBJ2-5,TRBV5-1
ASSPRGGYQNTGELF,TRBD2,TRBJ2-2,TRBV7-6
ASSLDPGGYT,NA,TRBJ1-2,TRBV5-1
ASSVTNVHQPQH,NA,TRBJ1-5,TRBV19
ASSLSLGSDEQF,NA,TRBJ2-1,TRBV7-3
ASSPTGQGNVWNIQY,TRBD1,TRBJ2-4,TRBV9
ASSPHRDRGLYEQY,TRBD1,TRBJ2-7,TRBV7-9
ASSGTGTGGPGEQY,TRBD1,TRBJ2-7,TRBV10-1
ATSRDPRQGNQPQH,NA,TRBJ1-5,TRBV15
AWSVLGSQY,NA,TRBJ2-7,TRBV30
ASSKLGGGYGYT,NA,TRBJ1-2,TRBV6-5
ASTLFSGAWSGNTIY,NA,TRBJ1-3,TRBV7-9
ASSLGQGRGNTEAF,NA,TRBJ1-1,TRBV5-4
ATSRGQGARGETQY,TRBD1,TRBJ2-5,TRBV15
ASSEALRSGGDIQY,TRBD2,TRBJ2-4,TRBV6-1
ASSQGQGAPRTEAF,TRBD1,TRBJ1-1,TRBV5-8
ASSYSPGTGVDEQY,TRBD1,TRBJ2-7,TRBV6-6
ASNQLAGGYEQY,TRBD2,TRBJ2-7,TRBV10-2
ASSLGSRDNEQF,NA,TRBJ2-1,TRBV7-9
ASSFRGNWPSSNQPQH,NA,TRBJ1-5,TRBV27
ASSLGGPTEAF,NA,TRBJ1-1,TRBV11-2
ASSEGTGLLEREKLF,TRBD1,TRBJ1-4,TRBV2
ASSSADGELF,NA,TRBJ2-2,TRBV7-3
ASSGQAGGHEQF,TRBD2,TRBJ2-1,TRBV7-2
ASSVGGGTEAF,NA,TRBJ1-1,TRBV2
AWGTATGPQH,NA,TRBJ1-5,TRBV30
ASSLGLAGEGEQY,TRBD2,TRBJ2-7,TRBV5-6
ASSLTGELF,NA,TRBJ2-2,TRBV28
ASSLAIRPTPPYTDTQY,NA,TRBJ2-3,TRBV5-6